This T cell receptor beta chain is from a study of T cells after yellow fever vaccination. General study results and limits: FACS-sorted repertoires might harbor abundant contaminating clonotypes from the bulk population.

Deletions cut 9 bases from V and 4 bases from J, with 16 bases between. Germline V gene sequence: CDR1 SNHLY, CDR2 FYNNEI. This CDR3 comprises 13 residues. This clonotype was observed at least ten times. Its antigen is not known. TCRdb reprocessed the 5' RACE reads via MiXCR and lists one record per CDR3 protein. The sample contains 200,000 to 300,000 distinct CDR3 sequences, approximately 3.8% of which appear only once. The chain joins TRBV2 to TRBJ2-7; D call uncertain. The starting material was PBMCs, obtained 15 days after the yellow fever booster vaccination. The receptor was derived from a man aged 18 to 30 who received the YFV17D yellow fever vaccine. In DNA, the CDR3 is TGTGCCAGTGGACCCCGCCCAGTATACGAGCAGTACTTC. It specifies CASGPRPVYEQYF. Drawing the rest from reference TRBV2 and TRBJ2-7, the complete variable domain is EPEVTQTPSHQVTQMGQEVILRCVPISNHLYFYWYRQILGQKVEFLVSFYNNEISEKSEIFDDQFSVERPDGSNFTLKIRSTKLEDSAMYFCASGPRPVYEQYFGPGTRLTVT.